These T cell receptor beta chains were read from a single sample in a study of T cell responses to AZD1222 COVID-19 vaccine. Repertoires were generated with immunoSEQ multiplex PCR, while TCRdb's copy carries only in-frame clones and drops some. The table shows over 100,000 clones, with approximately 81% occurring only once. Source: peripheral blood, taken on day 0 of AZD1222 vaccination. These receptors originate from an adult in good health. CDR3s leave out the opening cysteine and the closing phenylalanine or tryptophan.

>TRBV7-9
ASSLGSIYGYT
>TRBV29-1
SVVRTSGGAYTYNEQF
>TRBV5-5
ASSPVVAGSSYNEQF
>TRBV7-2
ASSWGQGRYNEQY
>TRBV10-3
AIRGGKDTEAF
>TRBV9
ASFSGDGYT
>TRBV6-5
ASSYGASGQNEQF
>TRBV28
ASSPKDRPLYGYT
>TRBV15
ATSRTRQGGSPLH
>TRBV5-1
ASSLATRNTEAF
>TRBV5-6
ASSLWFSRRRTAGELF
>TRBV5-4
ASSREGRSGWETQY
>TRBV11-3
ASSPTGTTYEQY
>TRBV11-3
ASRKEIRVDEQF
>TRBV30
AWILFAGGYNEQF
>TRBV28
ASSTRDLNYGYT
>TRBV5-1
ASRRRASTDTQY
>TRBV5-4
ASSLAGGGSNYGYT
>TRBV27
ATSPGQGGFDTQY
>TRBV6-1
ASSEEGFGGANVLT
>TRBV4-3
ASSPSWRGGSYNEQF
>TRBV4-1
ASSQGTAGGPLEQF
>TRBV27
ASSWRDSLTSYNSPLH
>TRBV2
ASSTRTSGSGEQY
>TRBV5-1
ASSLEIRYEQY
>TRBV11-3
ASSMGQGIGEAF
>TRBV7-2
ASSFDTDHGYT
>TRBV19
ASGPGMLNTEAF
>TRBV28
ASSLYQTGSYEQY
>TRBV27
ASSLSHGGGNTIY
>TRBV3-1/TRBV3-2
ASRQGASSYNSPLH
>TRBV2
ASSEGGGDLF
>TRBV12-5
ASGFRGAADTQY
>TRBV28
ASSDPAGPGNQPQH
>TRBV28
ASRGQGKQY
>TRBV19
ASSTSDRGSTEAF
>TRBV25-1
ASSYRGHSTEAF
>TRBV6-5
ASGVRLGQGNEQF
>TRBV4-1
ASSFRDASSYNEQF
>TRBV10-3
AISESVTVSYGYT
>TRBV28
ASSIRGSGRRNEQF
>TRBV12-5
ASGGGQSPYNEQF
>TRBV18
ASSPSGPGDNQPQH
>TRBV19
ASSRNRLAGGETQY
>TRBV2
ASSENVRNGGELF
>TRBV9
ASSTQGLNTGELF
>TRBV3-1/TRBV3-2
ASSQASSGRAGTQY
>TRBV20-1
SAYSRNEQF
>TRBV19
ASSGRQDTQY
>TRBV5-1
ASSFTGLAVNTGELF
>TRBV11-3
ASSTEGGLREQF